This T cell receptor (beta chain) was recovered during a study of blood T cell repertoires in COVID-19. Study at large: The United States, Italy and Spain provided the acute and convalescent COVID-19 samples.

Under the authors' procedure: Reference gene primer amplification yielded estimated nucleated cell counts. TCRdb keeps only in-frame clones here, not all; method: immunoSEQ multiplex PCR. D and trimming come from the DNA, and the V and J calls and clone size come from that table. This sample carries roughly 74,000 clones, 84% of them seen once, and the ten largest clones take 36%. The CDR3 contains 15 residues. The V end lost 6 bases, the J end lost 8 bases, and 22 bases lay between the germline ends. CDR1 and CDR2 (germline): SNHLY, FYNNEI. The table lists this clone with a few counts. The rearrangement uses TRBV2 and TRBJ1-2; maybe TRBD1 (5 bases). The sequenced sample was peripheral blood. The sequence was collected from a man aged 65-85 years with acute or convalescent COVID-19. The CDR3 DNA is TGTGCCAGCAGCACAGGAACAGGCGTGGGTGTAGGCTACACCTTC. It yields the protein CASSTGTGVGVGYTF.